These 8 T cell receptor beta chains were sequenced from one sample in a study of CD8 T cells in Susac syndrome. RNA was extracted with the RNeasy kit, and a quantity of about 0.45 to 1 ug was reverse transcribed using random hexamers. TCRdb redid the calling of the immunoSEQ multiplex PCR reads with MiXCR, one entry per CDR3 protein. The data show fewer than 350,000 distinct CDR3 sequences, approximately 89% seen once. The sequenced sample consisted of CD8+ T cells from PBMCs. These receptors were collected from a human donor with multiple sclerosis.

This chain joins TRBV12-5 and TRBJ1-1, with D unresolved. The CDR3 covers 15 residues. V lost 6 bases and J lost 4, with 18 bases in between. Looked up from germline, CDR1 is LGHNT and CDR2 is FRNRAP. The CDR3 DNA follows: TGTGCTAGTGGCCGACCCGGGATTACGGGCACTGAAGCTTTCTTT. Translation: CASGRPGITGTEAFF.

For this clonotype: Sequence at one end of the junction differs from germline and may be a read error. V is TRBV13 and J is TRBJ2-7, with 7 bases identical to TRBD1. In germline, CDR1 is PRHDT, CDR2 FYEKMQ (reference sequence). The CDR3 has 12 amino acids. The CDR3 DNA sequence: TGTGCCAGCAGCTCTCAGGGGGAATTTGGCGACTTC. Protein: CASSSQGEFGDF.

CDR3 bases: TGTGCCAGCAGCCAGCTCGCGGGTACAGATACGCAGTATTTT. Its translation is CASSQLAGTDTQYF. The genes are TRBV3-1 and TRBJ2-3; possible D gene TRBD2, 5 bases. V lost 3 bases and J lost 3, with 10 bases in between. Germline loops: CDR1 LGHDT, CDR2 YNNKEL (reference sequence). The CDR3 runs 14 residues.

This clonotype was recorded only once. The chain carries TRBV4-3 and TRBJ2-7; a possible D gene is TRBD1 (5 bases). Germline CDR1 and CDR2: LGHNA and YSLEER. With 0 bases removed from V and 5 bases from J, the gap between germline ends came to 11 bases. This CDR3 contains 14 residues. CDR3 amino acids: CASSQDNRNHEQYF. CDR3 sequence (DNA): TGCGCCAGCAGCCAAGATAACAGGAACCACGAGCAGTACTTC.

The rearrangement links TRBV11-2 to TRBJ1-2, with D tentatively TRBD1 (6 bases). This CDR3 has 14 residues. Germline lookup yields CDR1 SGHAT and CDR2 FQNNGV. V lost 1 base, J lost 4 bases, and 10 bases lay in between. CDR3 in DNA: TGTGCCAGCAGCTTAGCTGGGGGGGCCTATGGCTACACCTTC. It codes for CASSLAGGAYGYTF.

The chain is built from TRBV28 and TRBJ1-1; maybe TRBD1 (5 bases). With 4 bases removed from V and 1 base from J, the gap between germline ends came to 16 bases. Germline loops: CDR1 MDHEN, CDR2 SYDVKM. This CDR3 has 16 amino acids. In DNA form, the CDR3 reads TGTGCCAGCAGTTCACGGAGACAGACCCAGAACACTGAAGCTTTCTTT. It codes for CASSSRRQTQNTEAFF.

J is TRBJ1-5 and V is TRBV12-3 or TRBV12-4; maybe TRBD1 (6 bases). The CDR3 totals 15 residues. V lost 0 bases to trimming and J lost 5 bases, with 11 bases between them. CDR3 loop: CASSLANSGDQPQHF. Written as DNA, the CDR3 is TGTGCCAGCAGTTTAGCGAATTCAGGGGATCAGCCCCAGCATTTT.

The chain combines TRBV15 with TRBJ2-7, with D possibly matching TRBD1 (6 bases). Trimming cost V 4 bases and J 2 bases, with 15 bases left between them. This CDR3 has 15 amino acids. CDR1 is LNHNV, CDR2 YYDKDF, per germline (reference sequence). CDR3 nucleotides: TGTGCCACCAGCATACAGGACAGTAGGCCCTACGAGCAGTACTTC. Amino acid sequence: CATSIQDSRPYEQYF.